Following are 16 T cell receptor beta chains from one sample sequenced in a study of blood T cell repertoires in COVID-19. Assay used: immunoSEQ multiplex PCR; TCRdb lists only in-frame clones, some missing. The sample shows roughly 170,000 clones, approximately 85% of them seen only once. The sample consisted of peripheral blood. All receptors derive from a woman in her fifties or sixties with COVID-19, enrolled during active disease.

V usage is TRBV6-2 or TRBV6-3 and J usage is TRBJ2-7; 10 positions agree with TRBD2. The germline CDR1 and CDR2 sequences are MNHEY and SVGEGT. Losses at the gene ends were 1 base for V and 0 bases for J; bases not matched to a gene: 6. The CDR3 runs 17 residues. The CDR3 bases are TGTGCCAGCAGTTACTACCCTAGCGGGGGACGCTCCTACGAGCAGTACTTC. Amino acid sequence: CASSYYPSGGRSYEQYF.

This clone came up once. The rearrangement uses TRBV18 and TRBJ1-4; 7 bases match TRBD1. The CDR3 contains 14 residues. V lost 3 bases and J lost 8; bases outside the gene matches: 6. CDR1 KGHSH and CDR2 LQKENI come from the germline V gene. The CDR3 DNA reads TGTGCCAGCTCACCGGGACAGACAGGGGAAAAACTGTTTTTT. Residues: CASSPGQTGEKLFF.

V gene TRBV30 combines with J gene TRBJ1-2, with TRBD1 as a possible D gene (6 bases). The CDR3 spans 17 residues. With 3 bases removed from V and 1 base from J, the gap between germline ends came to 21 bases. Germline V gene data show CDR1 as GTSNPN and CDR2 as SVGIG (reference sequence). The CDR3: CAWSRTAIIPYNYGYTF. CDR3 nucleotides: TGTGCCTGGAGCAGGACAGCGATAATTCCTTATAACTATGGCTACACCTTC. The full variable domain, its missing parts supplied by reference TRBV30 and TRBJ1-2, is SQTIHQWPATLVQPVGSPLSLECTVEGTSNPNLYWYRQAAGRGLQLLFYSVGIGQISSEVPQNLSASRPQDRQFILSSKKLLLSDSGFYLCAWSRTAIIPYNYGYTFGSGTRLTVV.

This chain joins TRBV5-4 and TRBJ2-3; a possible D gene is TRBD1 (6 bases). Germline-derived CDR1 and CDR2 are SGHNT and YYREEE (reference sequence). This CDR3 contains 14 residues. V shed 3 bases and J shed 1 base, with 9 bases lying between them. In DNA, the CDR3 is TGTGCCAGCAGCTCCCCAGGGGGCACAGATACGCAGTATTTT. Residues: CASSSPGGTDTQYF.

V usage is TRBV10-3 and J usage is TRBJ1-2; 8 bases map to TRBD1. The CDR3 spans 14 residues. Germline V gene data show CDR1 as ENHRY and CDR2 as SYGVKD. V dropped 10 bases and J dropped 6; count of bases not matched to a gene: 13. The CDR3 is CATAGQGGLDGYTF. CDR3 in DNA: TGTGCCACCGCCGGACAGGGAGGGCTTGATGGCTACACCTTC.

This clone was detected only a few times. The chain has TRBV18 and TRBJ2-5; TRBD2 agrees at 13 bases. Trimming took 4 bases from V and 2 from J; bases not matched to a gene: 4. Germline V CDR1 and CDR2: KGHSH, LQKENI. This CDR3 region has 16 residues. CDR3 residues: CASSLSGLAGQETQYF. CDR3 bases: TGTGCCAGCTCACTCTCGGGACTAGCGGGGCAAGAGACCCAGTACTTC.

This sequence joins TRBV3-1 (or the pseudogene TRBV3-2) and TRBJ2-2, with 9 bases that match TRBD2. Trimming cost V 0 bases and J 4 bases; bases outside gene matches: 3. Germline loops: CDR1 LGHDT, CDR2 YNNKEL (reference sequence). The CDR3 extends over 16 amino acids. The CDR3 DNA reads TGTGCCAGCAGCCAAGAACGAGCGGGGGGCACCGGGGAGCTGTTTTTT. It is translated as CASSQERAGGTGELFF.

This clone has just a few counts. The chain has TRBV7-3 and TRBJ1-6; possible D gene TRBD1, 5 bases. Germline lookup yields CDR1 SGHTA and CDR2 FQGTGA. Trimming pared 0 bases from V and 10 bases from J, leaving 10 bases between. The CDR3 is made up of 14 amino acids. CDR3 in DNA: TGTGCCAGCAGCTTAACAGGGGTGGGATCACCCCTCCACTTT. Translation: CASSLTGVGSPLHF.

The V gene is TRBV4-1, the J gene TRBJ1-2, with D unresolved. CDR1 and CDR2 from the germline V gene are MGHRA and YSYEKL. This CDR3 comprises 15 residues. V lost 4 bases and J lost 4, with 16 bases in between. Here the CDR3 reads CASSRIVSGLYGYTF. As DNA, the CDR3 is TGCGCCAGCAGCCGAATAGTTTCAGGTCTCTATGGCTACACCTTC.

This clone has only one observation. The rearrangement joins TRBV12-5 to TRBJ1-1, with a weak D call TRBD1 (6 bases). V lost 0 bases and J lost 5, with 10 bases in between. The germline V gene encodes CDR1 LGHNT and CDR2 FRNRAP. CDR3 length: 14 amino acids. CDR3 coding DNA: TGTGCTAGTGGTTTGGTACAGGGAGGGACTGAAGCTTTCTTT. Translating gives CASGLVQGGTEAFF.

V is TRBV4-1 and J is TRBJ1-2; D gene unclear. This CDR3 is 17 amino acids long. Germline values: CDR1 MGHRA, CDR2 YSYEKL. Trimming cost V 1 base and J 1 base, with 16 bases left between them. The CDR3 loop reads CASSQAFYDTDNYGYTF. The CDR3 DNA reads TGCGCCAGCAGCCAAGCTTTCTACGACACAGATAACTATGGCTACACCTTC.

This clone was seen a few times. This chain joins TRBV2 and TRBJ1-5, with D perhaps TRBD1 (6 bases). Between the trimmed V and J ends, which lost 7 bases and 1 base, there was a span of 11 bases. This CDR3 region has 14 residues. CDR1 SNHLY and CDR2 FYNNEI come from the germline V gene. CDR3 sequence (DNA): TGTGCCAGCACCCAGGACAGAAGCAATCAGCCCCAGCATTTT. This encodes CASTQDRSNQPQHF.

This clone was detected only a few times. The rearrangement links TRBV7-9 to TRBJ1-1; tentatively, D is TRBD1 (5 bases). Germline V CDR1 and CDR2: SEHNR, FQNEAQ (reference sequence). V was clipped by 5 bases and J by 5 bases, with 15 bases between them. The CDR3 totals 14 residues. In DNA, the CDR3 is TGTGCCAGCAGCCAAAGGCAGGGATGGACTGAAGCTTTCTTT. This codes for CASSQRQGWTEAFF.

The CDR3 coding sequence is TGTGCCAGCACCCGGGAGCAACACACTGAAGCTTTCTTT. Translation gives CASTREQHTEAFF. V gene TRBV6-5 combines with J gene TRBJ1-1; D not resolved. Trimming left V 7 bases short and J 3 bases short, with 12 bases between. This CDR3 contains 13 residues. CDR1 MNHEY and CDR2 SVGAGI come from the germline V gene.

This clone was detected only a few times. The chain has TRBV3-1 (or the pseudogene TRBV3-2) and TRBJ2-7; 10 positions agree with TRBD2. Trimming cost V 6 bases and J 6 bases; bases outside gene matches: 11. CDR1 is LGHDT and CDR2 is YNNKEL in the germline V gene (reference sequence). CDR3 size: 15 residues. CDR3 loop: CASSPVSGGSLEQYF. CDR3 DNA sequence: TGTGCCAGCAGTCCTGTTAGCGGGGGGTCTCTCGAGCAGTACTTC.

This clone was seen only a few times. The rearrangement joins TRBV28 to TRBJ2-4; D might be TRBD1 (6 bases). The CDR3 extends over 13 amino acids. Germline-derived CDR1 and CDR2 are MDHEN and SYDVKM. Trimming pared 3 bases from V and 6 bases from J, leaving 9 bases between. CDR3 amino acids: CASSLSGANIQYF. The CDR3 DNA sequence: TGTGCCAGCAGTTTGTCAGGGGCAAACATTCAGTACTTC.